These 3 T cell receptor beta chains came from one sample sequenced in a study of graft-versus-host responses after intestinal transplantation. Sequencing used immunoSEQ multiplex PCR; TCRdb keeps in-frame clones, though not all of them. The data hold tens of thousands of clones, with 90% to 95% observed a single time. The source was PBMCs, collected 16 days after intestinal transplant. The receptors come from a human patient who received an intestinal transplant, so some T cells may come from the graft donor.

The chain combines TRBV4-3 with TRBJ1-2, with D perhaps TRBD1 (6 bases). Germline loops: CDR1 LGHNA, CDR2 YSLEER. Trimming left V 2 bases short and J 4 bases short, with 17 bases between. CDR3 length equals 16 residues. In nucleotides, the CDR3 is TGCGCCAGCAGCCAAAGAGGCACGGGGGGCAGCTATGGCTACACCTTC. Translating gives CASSQRGTGGSYGYTF.

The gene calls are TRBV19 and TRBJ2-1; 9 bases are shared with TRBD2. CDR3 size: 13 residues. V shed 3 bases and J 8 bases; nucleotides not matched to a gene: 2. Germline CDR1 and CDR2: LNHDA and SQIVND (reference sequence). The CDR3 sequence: CASSMGTSYEQFF. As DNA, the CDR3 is TGTGCCAGTAGTATGGGGACTAGCTATGAGCAGTTCTTC.

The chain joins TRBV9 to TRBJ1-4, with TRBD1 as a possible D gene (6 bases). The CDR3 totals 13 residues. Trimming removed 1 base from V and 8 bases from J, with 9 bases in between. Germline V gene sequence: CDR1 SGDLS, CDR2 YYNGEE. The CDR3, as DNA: TGTGCCAGCAGCGTACCAGGGGAGGAAAAACTGTTTTTT. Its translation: CASSVPGEEKLFF.